This TCR beta chain was recovered during a study of blood T cells in healthy people across ages. Sample-barcoded 5' priming and a J-beta primer mix drove a second PCR of roughly 6 to 12 cycles. MiXCR, run by TCRdb on the 5' RACE reads, gives a single entry per CDR3 protein. The sample lists fewer than 800,000 distinct CDR3 sequences; less than 40% were seen once. The sample holds one count of this clonotype. What was sequenced was blood. The clonotype comes from a woman of 80 years or more in good health.

CDR3 protein: CASSESGWSGGGEAFF. The DNA for the CDR3 is TGTGCCAGCAGTGAATCTGGTTGGTCAGGGGGGGGTGAAGCTTTCTTT. J is TRBJ1-1 and V is TRBV25-1; TRBD1 agrees at 7 bases. From germline, CDR1 is MGHDK and CDR2 SYGVNS. This CDR3 spans 16 amino acids. V lost 1 base and J lost 7; bases outside the gene matches: 12.